Reported below is one T cell receptor (beta chain). Its specific antigen is unknown. Base qualities were left out, and no much larger clone turns up one base away. These data belong to a study of cytomegalovirus exposure and HLA in healthy donors (dated by TCRdb to the late 2010s). Regarding the research as a whole: A later analysis indicated that the 130 or so validation repertoires were generated on the platform also employed for the approximately 700 repertoires of the first cohort. Besides the first cohort of around 670 subjects, a separate validation cohort made up of roughly 120 different subjects was used. To predict cytomegalovirus infection status, the study brought together high-throughput TCR immunosequencing, statistical association of individual TCRs with disease status, and machine learning. The study aimed to test whether signatures of past pathogen exposure could be identified by cataloging public T cell receptors.

Separate from the approximately 670-subject first cohort, the validation cohort of roughly 110 subjects was the group to which the donors belonged. The method behind the library was the immunoSEQ multiplex PCR assay. The authors' pipeline ran thus. A statistical classification framework was built to diagnose cytomegalovirus status from the catalog of TCR beta chain sequences. Entries here come from immuneACCESS through TCRdb and include only in-frame sequences with V and J called. Some clones fail to appear in such tables; in the studies checked, an unresolved V gene covers under half of the shortfall, and the cause of the remainder is unknown. V and J calls and clone size follow that table, whereas D and trimming were derived from the DNA. Recorded for this sample are some 260,000 clones; less than 90% of them occurred a single time. The ten top clones hold more than 10% of the sample. There are 16 amino acids in the CDR3, from cysteine to phenylalanine inclusive. Here the CDR3 DNA is all that survives: 48 bases in frame from base 1. V and J are truncated by 1 base and 4 bases respectively, leaving an intervening sequence of 14 bases. CDR1 and CDR2 are drawn from the germline V gene: SGHAT, FQNNGV.

General study outcomes and caveats: The classifier was reported to diagnose cytomegalovirus status with high specificity and sensitivity in both the original and validation cohorts. A few of the identified cytomegalovirus-associated TCR beta chains were confirmed in vitro to be specific for cytomegalovirus antigens. The validation cohort had no HLA typing available for a later analysis, so co-occurrence within that cohort was assessed over all 120 or so repertoires. The study gave a list of about 170 TCR beta chains associated with cytomegalovirus. A later analysis found that TCRs clustered in the first cohort also tended to co-occur in the 120 validation repertoires, with approximately 95% of cluster scores above 0. The authors suggested that the approach could potentially be generalized to other disease states and immunological phenotypes. While some public TCRs were present in many individuals, most TCR sequences turned up only very rarely across donors.

The receptor was isolated from a man aged 18 to 30 in good health and CMV-seropositive. The specimen sequenced was PBMCs. The chain was built from TRBV11-2 and TRBJ1-5, with an unclear D gene assignment. The CDR3 reads as follows: CASSLVAGLGNQPQHF. The base sequence is TGTGCCAGCAGCTTAGTAGCCGGGTTGGGGAATCAGCCCCAGCATTTT.